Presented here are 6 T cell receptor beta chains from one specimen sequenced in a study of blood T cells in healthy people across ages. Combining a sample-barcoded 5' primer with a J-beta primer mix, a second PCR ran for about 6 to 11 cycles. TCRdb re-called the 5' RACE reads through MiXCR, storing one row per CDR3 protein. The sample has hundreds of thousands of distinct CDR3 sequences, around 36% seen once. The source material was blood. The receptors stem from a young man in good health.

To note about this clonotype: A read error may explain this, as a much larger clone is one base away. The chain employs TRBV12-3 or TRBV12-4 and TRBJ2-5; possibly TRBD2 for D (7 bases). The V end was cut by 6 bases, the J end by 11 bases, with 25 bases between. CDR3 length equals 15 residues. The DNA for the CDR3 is TGTGCCAGCAGCAAAAAATTCAACAGGGACTATGAGCAGTACTTC. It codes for CASSKKFNRDYEQYF.

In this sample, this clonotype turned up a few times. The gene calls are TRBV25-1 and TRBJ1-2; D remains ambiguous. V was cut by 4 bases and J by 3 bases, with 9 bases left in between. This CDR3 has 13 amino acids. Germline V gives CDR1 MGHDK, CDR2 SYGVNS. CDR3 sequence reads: CASSADIYYGYTF. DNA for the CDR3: TGTGCCAGCAGTGCCGACATCTACTATGGCTACACCTTC.

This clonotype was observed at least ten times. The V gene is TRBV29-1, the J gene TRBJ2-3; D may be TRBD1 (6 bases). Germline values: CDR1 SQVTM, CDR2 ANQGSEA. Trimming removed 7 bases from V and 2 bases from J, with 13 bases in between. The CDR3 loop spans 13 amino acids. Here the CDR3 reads CSAHDRFTDTQYF. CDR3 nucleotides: TGCAGCGCGCACGACAGGTTCACAGATACGCAGTATTTT.

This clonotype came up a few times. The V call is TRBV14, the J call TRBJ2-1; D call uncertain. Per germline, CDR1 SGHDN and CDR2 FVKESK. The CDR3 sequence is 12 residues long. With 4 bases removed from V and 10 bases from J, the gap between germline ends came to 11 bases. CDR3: CASSLLLREQFF. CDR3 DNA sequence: TGTGCCAGCAGCCTCCTGTTGAGAGAGCAGTTCTTC.

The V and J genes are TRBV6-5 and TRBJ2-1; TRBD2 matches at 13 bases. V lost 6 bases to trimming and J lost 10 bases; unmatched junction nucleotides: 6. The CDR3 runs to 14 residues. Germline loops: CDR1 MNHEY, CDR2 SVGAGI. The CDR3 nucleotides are TGTGCCAGCAGAATGACTAGCGGGGGGTCGGAGCAGTTCTTC. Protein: CASRMTSGGSEQFF.

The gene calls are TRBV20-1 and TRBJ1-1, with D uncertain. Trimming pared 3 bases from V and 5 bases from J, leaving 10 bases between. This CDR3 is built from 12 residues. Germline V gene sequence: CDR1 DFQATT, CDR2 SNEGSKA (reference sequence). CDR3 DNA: TGCAGTGCTAGTGAGACATCGACTGAAGCTTTCTTT. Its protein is CSASETSTEAFF.